Each of the 8 T cell receptor beta chains below was sequenced from the same sample in a study of radiotherapy plus CTLA-4 blockade in lung cancer. Assay: immunoSEQ multiplex PCR; the TCRdb copy retains only in-frame clones and omits some. This table holds tens of thousands of clones, 79% found once. The starting material was peripheral blood, obtained from a patient treated with radiotherapy plus ipilimumab. The receptors were sampled from a human donor with non-small cell lung cancer that progressed on radiotherapy plus ipilimumab.

The chain combines TRBV7-3 with TRBJ2-5; TRBD1 agrees at 8 bases. The V gene's germline CDR1 is SGHTA and CDR2 FQGTGA. V was clipped by 5 bases and J by 4 bases; unmatched bases: 9. The length of the CDR3 is 15 residues. The CDR3 DNA reads as TGTGCCAGCAGCCCAGACAGGGGAGCGACAGAGACCCAGTACTTC. It specifies CASSPDRGATETQYF.

The chain carries TRBV5-4 and TRBJ2-1, with D possibly being TRBD1 (5 bases). This CDR3 is built from 15 residues. Trimming shortened V by 2 bases and J by 5 bases, and 14 bases separated the two germline ends. CDR1 SGHNT and CDR2 YYREEE come from the germline V gene (reference sequence). CDR3 sequence (DNA): TGTGCCAGCAGCTTTTATCAGGGTTTCCACAATGAGCAGTTCTTC. This translates into CASSFYQGFHNEQFF.

The gene calls are TRBV18 and TRBJ2-1; maybe TRBD1 (5 bases). The V end was cut by 2 bases, the J end by 7 bases, with 18 bases between. Germline CDR1 reads KGHSH; CDR2 reads LQKENI. The CDR3 is 16 amino acids. The CDR3 is CASSPFSGQGGNEQFF. Written as DNA, the CDR3 is TGTGCCAGCTCACCATTTTCAGGTCAGGGTGGTAATGAGCAGTTCTTC.

The chain joins TRBV21-1 to TRBJ1-2. TRBV21-1 is assigned pseudogene status. The CDR3 contains 14 residues. The CDR3 here is CASSLYRDNYGYTF. The CDR3, as DNA: TGTGCCAGCAGTCTGTACCGGGATAACTATGGCTACACCTTC.

This chain joins TRBV5-1 and TRBJ2-7; the D gene is possibly TRBD2 (7 bases). Germline-derived CDR1 and CDR2 are SGHRS and YFSETQ. V lost 4 bases, J lost 3 bases, and 20 bases lay in between. The CDR3 runs to 16 residues. The CDR3 spells CASSPRGALFNYEQYF. The CDR3 DNA sequence: TGCGCCAGCAGCCCACGGGGGGCCCTTTTCAACTACGAGCAGTACTTC.

The chain couples TRBV10-3 to TRBJ2-2; the match to TRBD2 covers 16 bases. The CDR3 totals 19 residues. The germline gives CDR1 ENHRY, CDR2 SYGVKD. Trimming cost V 8 bases and J 0 bases; bases outside gene matches: 9. As DNA, the CDR3 is TGTGCCATCCCAAACCCCGGGACTAGCGGGGGGGCGAACACCGGGGAGCTGTTTTTT. Translating gives CAIPNPGTSGGANTGELFF.

V and J are TRBV7-6 and TRBJ2-2, with 11 bases identical to TRBD2. From germline, CDR1 is SGHVS and CDR2 FNYEAQ. V was pared by 1 base and J by 3 bases, with 4 bases of the junction left unmatched. The CDR3 is 17 amino acids. Written as DNA, the CDR3 is TGTGCCAGCAGCTTAGTACTAGCGGGGGCATACACCGGGGAGCTGTTTTTT. This sequence encodes CASSLVLAGAYTGELFF.

The V call is TRBV6-5, the J call TRBJ1-4; D perhaps matches TRBD1 (6 bases). The CDR3 totals 14 residues. V dropped 6 bases and J dropped 3 bases, with 11 bases sitting between them. In germline, CDR1 is MNHEY, CDR2 SVGAGI. This CDR3 reads CASREQGSNEKLFF. CDR3 nucleotide sequence: TGTGCCAGCAGAGAACAGGGTTCTAATGAAAAACTGTTTTTT.